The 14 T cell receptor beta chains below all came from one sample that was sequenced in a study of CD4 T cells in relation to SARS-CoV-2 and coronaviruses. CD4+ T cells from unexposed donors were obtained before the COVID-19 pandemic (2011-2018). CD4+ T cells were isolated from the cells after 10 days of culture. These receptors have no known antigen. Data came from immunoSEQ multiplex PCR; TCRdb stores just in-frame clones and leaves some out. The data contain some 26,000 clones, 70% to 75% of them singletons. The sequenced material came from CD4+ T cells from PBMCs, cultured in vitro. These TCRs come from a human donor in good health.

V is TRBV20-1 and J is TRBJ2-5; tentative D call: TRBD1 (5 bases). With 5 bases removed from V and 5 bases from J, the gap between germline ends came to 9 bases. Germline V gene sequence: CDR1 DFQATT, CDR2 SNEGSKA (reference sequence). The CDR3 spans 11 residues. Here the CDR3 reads CSAPRVETQYF. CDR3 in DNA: TGCAGTGCTCCCAGGGTGGAGACCCAGTACTTC.

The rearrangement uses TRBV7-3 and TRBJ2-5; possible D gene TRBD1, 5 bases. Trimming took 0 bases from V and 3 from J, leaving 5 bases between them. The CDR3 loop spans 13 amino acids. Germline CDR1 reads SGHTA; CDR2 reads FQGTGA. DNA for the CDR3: TGTGCCAGCAGCTTAACAGGGGAAGAGACCCAGTACTTC. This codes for CASSLTGEETQYF. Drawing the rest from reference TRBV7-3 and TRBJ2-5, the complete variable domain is GAGVSQTPSNKVTEKGKYVELRCDPISGHTALYWYRQSLGQGPEFLIYFQGTGAADDSGLPNDRFFAVRPEGSVSTLKIQRTERGDSAVYLCASSLTGEETQYFGPGTRLLVL.

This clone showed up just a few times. Here the CDR3 DNA reads TGTGCCAGCGGCCAGCGGGAGGGCCTTGATACGCAGTATTTT. It encodes CASGQREGLDTQYF. The chain links TRBV2 to TRBJ2-3, with 10 positions matching TRBD2. This CDR3 spans 14 amino acids. The germline V gene has CDR1 SNHLY and CDR2 FYNNEI. V dropped 8 bases and J dropped 6; count of bases not matched to a gene: 8.

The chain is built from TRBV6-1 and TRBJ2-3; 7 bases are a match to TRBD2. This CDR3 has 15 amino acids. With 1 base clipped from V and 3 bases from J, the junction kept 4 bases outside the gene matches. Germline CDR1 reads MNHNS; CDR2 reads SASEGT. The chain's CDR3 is CASSEVAGATDTQYF. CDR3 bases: TGTGCCAGCAGTGAAGTGGCGGGAGCGACAGATACGCAGTATTTT.

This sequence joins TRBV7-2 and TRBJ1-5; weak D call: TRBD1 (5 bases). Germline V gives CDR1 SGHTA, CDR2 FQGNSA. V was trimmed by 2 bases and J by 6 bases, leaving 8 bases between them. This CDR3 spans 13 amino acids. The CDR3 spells CASSLQGGQPQHF. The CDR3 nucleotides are TGTGCCAGCAGCTTACAGGGTGGTCAGCCCCAGCATTTT.

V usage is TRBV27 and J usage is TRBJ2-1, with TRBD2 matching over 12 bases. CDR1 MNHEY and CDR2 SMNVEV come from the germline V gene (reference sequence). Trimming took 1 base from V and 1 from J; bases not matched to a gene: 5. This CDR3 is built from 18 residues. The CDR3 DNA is TGTGCCAGCAGTTTATTACTAGCGGGAGGTACTTCCTACAATGAGCAGTTCTTC. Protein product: CASSLLLAGGTSYNEQFF.

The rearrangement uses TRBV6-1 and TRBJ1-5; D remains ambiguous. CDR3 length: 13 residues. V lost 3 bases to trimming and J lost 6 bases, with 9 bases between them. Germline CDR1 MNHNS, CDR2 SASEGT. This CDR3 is CASSEREGQPQHF. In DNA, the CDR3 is TGTGCCAGCAGTGAGAGGGAAGGTCAGCCCCAGCATTTT.

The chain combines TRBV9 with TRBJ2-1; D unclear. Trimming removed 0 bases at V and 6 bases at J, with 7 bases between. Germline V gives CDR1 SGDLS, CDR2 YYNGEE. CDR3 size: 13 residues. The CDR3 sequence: CASSVAPPNEQFF. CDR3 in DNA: TGTGCCAGCAGCGTAGCTCCCCCCAATGAGCAGTTCTTC.

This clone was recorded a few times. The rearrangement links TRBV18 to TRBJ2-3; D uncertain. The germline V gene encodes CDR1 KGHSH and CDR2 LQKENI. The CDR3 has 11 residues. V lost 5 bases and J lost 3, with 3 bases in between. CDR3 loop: CASSSTDTQYF. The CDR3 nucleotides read TGTGCCAGCTCAAGTACAGATACGCAGTATTTT.

The CDR3 region has the DNA TGTGCCAGCAGCTTACTAGCGGTTGACAATGAGCAGTTCTTC. It yields the protein CASSLLAVDNEQFF. V gene TRBV7-9 combines with J gene TRBJ2-1; 7 bases are a match to TRBD2. The CDR3 sequence is 14 residues long. Germline assignment: CDR1 SEHNR and CDR2 FQNEAQ (reference sequence). The ends lost 2 bases at V and 5 bases at J; junction bases unmatched: 3.

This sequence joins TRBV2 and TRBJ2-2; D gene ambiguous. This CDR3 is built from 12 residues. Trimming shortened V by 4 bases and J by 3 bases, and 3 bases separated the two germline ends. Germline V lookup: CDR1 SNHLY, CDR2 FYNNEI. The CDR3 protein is CASSVDTGELFF. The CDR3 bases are TGTGCCAGCAGTGTAGACACCGGGGAGCTGTTTTTT.

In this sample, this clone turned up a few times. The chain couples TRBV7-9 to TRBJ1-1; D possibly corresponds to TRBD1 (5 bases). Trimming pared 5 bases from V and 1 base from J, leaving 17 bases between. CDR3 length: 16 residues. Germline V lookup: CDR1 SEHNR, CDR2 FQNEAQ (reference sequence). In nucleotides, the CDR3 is TGTGCCAGCAGCACAATGCTTGGGACTAGGAACACTGAAGCTTTCTTT. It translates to CASSTMLGTRNTEAFF.

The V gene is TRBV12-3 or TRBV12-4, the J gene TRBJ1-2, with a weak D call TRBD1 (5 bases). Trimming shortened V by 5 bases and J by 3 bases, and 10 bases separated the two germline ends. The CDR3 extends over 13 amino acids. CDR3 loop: CASSPRADYGYTF. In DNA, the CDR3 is TGTGCCAGCAGTCCCAGGGCCGACTATGGCTACACCTTC.

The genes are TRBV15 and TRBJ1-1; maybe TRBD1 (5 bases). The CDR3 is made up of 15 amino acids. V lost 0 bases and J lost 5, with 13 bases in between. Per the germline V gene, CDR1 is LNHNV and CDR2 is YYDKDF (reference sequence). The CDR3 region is CATSRESGLWTEAFF. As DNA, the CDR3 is TGTGCCACCAGCAGAGAATCAGGGTTGTGGACTGAAGCTTTCTTT.